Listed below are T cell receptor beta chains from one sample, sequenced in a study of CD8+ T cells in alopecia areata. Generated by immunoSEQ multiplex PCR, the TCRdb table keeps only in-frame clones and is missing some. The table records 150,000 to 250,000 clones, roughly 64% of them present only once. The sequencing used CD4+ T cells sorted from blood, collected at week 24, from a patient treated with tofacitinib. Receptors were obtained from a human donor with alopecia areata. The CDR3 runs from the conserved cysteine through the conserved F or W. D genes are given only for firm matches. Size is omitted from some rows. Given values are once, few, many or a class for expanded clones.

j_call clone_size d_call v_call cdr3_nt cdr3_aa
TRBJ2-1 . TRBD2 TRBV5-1 TGCGCCAGCAGCTTTACTAGCGCAAGCTACAATGAGCAGTTCTTC CASSFTSASYNEQFF
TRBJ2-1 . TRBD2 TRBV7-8 TGTGCCAGCAGCTTACGGGAGGGGGGCAATGAGCAGTTCTTC CASSLREGGNEQFF
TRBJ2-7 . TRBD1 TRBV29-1 TGCAGCGTTGAACCAGCCGTGACAGGGGCCGAGCAGTACTTC CSVEPAVTGAEQYF
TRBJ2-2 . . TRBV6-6 TGTGCCAGCAGTTCCGTAGACATTCGAACCGGGGAGCTGTTTTTT CASSSVDIRTGELFF
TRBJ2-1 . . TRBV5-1 TGCGCCAGCAGCCCCCCACAGGGTTCGAGTGAGCAGTTCTTC CASSPPQGSSEQFF
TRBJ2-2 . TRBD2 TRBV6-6 TGTGCCAGCAGTTACGGGACTAGGACGGGCGGGGAGCTGTTTTTT CASSYGTRTGGELFF
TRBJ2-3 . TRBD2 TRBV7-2 TGTGCCAGCAGCTTAACTAGCGGTTCAGATACGCAGTATTTT CASSLTSGSDTQYF
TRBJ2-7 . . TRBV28 TGTGCCAGCAGTCCCGGCGGCTCTGGCTACGAGCAGTACTTC CASSPGGSGYEQYF
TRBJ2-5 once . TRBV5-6 TGTGCCAGCAGCTTGGAATTTCAGGGAAAGGGGGAGACCCAGTACTTC CASSLEFQGKGETQYF
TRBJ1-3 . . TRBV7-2 TGTGCCAGCAGGACAAGAGTCTCTGGAAACACCATATATTTT CASRTRVSGNTIYF
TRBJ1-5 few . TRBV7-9 TGTGCCAGCAGCTTTGGTTTCGGCAGGGACCTCAATCAGCCCCAGCATTTT CASSFGFGRDLNQPQHF
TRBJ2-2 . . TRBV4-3 TGCGCCAGCAGCCAAGGGGTCTGGGGGAAGGGGCGGCCCGGGGAGCTGTTTTTT CASSQGVWGKGRPGELFF
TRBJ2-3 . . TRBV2 TGTGCCAGCAGAGCGAGAGGGGTCAGCACAGATACGCAGTATTTT CASRARGVSTDTQYF
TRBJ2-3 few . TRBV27 TGTGCCAGCGGTAGGAGCACAGATACGCAGTATTTT CASGRSTDTQYF
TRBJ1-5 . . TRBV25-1 TGTGCCAGCGCGGCTGGGAGCAATCAGCCCCAGCATTTT CASAAGSNQPQHF
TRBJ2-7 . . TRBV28 TGTGCCAGCAGTTTTAACGGATGGTCCTACGAGCAGTACTTC CASSFNGWSYEQYF
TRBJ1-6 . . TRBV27 TGTGCCAGCAGTTTGGGCTGGCCGTCCTATAATTCACCCCTCCACTTT CASSLGWPSYNSPLHF
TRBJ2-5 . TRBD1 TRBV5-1 TGCGCCAGCAGCCCCTGGACAGGGGGCGAGGGCCACCAAGAGACCCAGTACTTC CASSPWTGGEGHQETQYF
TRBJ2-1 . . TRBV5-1 TGCGCCAGCAGCTTCGACCTATCGCACAATGAGCAGTTCTTC CASSFDLSHNEQFF
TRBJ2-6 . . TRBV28 TGTGCCAGCACCGAGGGGGGTAGTGGGGCCAACGTCCTGACTTTC CASTEGGSGANVLTF
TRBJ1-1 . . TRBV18 TGTGCCAGCTCACCACCGTGGGGCAGGGTGGGCACTGAAGCTTTCTTT CASSPPWGRVGTEAFF
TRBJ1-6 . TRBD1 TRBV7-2 TGTGCCAGCAGCTCCTACTCGGACAGGGGGCTAAATTCACCCCTCCACTTT CASSSYSDRGLNSPLHF
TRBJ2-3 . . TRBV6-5 TGTGCCAGCAGGGTTGAGGATACGCAGTATTTT CASRVEDTQYF
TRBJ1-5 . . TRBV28 TGTGCCAGCAGAACGGGGAATCAGCCCCAGCATTTT CASRTGNQPQHF